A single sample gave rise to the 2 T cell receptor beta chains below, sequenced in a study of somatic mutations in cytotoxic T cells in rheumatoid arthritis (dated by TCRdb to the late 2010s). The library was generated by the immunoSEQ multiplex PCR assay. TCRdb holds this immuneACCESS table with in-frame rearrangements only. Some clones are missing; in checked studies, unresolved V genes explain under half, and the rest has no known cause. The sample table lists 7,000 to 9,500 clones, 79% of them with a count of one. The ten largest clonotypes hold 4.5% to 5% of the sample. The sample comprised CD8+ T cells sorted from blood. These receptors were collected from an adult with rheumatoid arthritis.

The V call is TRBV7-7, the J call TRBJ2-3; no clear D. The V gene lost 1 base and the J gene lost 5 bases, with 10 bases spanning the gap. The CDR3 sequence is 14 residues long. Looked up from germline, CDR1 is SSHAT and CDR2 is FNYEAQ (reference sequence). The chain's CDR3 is CASSLDGSLDTQYF. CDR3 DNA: TGTGCCAGCAGCTTAGATGGTAGCCTAGATACGCAGTATTTT.

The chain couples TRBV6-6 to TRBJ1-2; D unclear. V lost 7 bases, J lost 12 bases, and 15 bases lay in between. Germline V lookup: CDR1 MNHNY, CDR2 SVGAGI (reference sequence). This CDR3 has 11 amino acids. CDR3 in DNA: TGTGCCAGCACCGCTGTAGGAAGGCACACCTTC. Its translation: CASTAVGRHTF.